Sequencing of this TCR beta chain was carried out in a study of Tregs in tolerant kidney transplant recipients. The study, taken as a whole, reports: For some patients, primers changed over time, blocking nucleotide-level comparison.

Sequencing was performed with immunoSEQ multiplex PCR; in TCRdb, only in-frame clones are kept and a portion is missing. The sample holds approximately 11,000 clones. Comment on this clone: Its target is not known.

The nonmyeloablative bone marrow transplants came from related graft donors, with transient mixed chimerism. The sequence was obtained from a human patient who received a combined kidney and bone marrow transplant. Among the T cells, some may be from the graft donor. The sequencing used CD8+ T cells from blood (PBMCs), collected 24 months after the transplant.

The CDR3 is CASSLPPGTEAFF. CDR3 DNA (partial): TGCGCCAGCAGCTTACCACCGGGGACTGAA. V gene TRBV5-1 combines with J gene TRBJ1-1; D remains unclear. The CDR3 is cut off 3 residues early in the read; its end comes from the germline J gene. This CDR3 is built from 13 residues. V was pared by 2 bases and J by 5 bases, with 10 bases between. Per the germline V gene, CDR1 is SGHRS and CDR2 is YFSETQ.